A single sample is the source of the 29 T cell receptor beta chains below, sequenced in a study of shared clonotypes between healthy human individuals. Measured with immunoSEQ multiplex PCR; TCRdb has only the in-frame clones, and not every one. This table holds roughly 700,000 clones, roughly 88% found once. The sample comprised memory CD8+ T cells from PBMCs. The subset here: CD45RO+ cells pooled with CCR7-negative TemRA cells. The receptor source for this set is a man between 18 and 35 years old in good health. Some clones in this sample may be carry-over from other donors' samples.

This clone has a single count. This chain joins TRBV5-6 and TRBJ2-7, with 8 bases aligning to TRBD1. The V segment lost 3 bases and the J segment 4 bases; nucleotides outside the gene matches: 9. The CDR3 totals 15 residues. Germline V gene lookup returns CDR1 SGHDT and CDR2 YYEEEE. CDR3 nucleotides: TGTGCCAGCAGCTCGTGGGAACAGGGGGTATACGAGCAGTACTTC. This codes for CASSSWEQGVYEQYF.

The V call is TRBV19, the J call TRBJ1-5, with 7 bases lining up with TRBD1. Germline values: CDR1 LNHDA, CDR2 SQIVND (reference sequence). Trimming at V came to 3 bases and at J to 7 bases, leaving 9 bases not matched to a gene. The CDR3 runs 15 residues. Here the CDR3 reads CASSIRDTGAQPQHF. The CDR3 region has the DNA TGTGCCAGTAGTATTCGTGACACAGGGGCCCAGCCCCAGCATTTT.

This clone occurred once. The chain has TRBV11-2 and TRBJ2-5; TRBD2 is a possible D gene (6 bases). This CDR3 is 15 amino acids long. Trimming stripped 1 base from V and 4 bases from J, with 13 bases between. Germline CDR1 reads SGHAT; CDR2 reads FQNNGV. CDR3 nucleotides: TGTGCCAGCAGCTTAGGGCTGCGCGGGATAGAGACCCAGTACTTC. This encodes CASSLGLRGIETQYF. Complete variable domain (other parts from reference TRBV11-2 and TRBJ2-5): EAGVAQSPRYKIIEKRQSVAFWCNPISGHATLYWYQQILGQGPKLLIQFQNNGVVDDSQLPKDRFSAERLKGVDSTLKIQPAKLEDSAVYLCASSLGLRGIETQYFGPGTRLLVL.

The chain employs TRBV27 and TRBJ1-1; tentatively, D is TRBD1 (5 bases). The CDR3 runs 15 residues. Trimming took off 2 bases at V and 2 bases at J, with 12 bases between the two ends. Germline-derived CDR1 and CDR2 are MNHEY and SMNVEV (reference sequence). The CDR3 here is CASSLGGWLNTEAFF. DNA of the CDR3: TGTGCCAGCAGTTTAGGGGGGTGGCTTAACACTGAAGCTTTCTTT.

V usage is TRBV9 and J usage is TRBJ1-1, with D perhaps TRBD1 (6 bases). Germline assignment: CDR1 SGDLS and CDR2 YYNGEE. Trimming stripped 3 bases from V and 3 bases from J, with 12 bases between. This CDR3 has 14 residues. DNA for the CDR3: TGTGCCAGCAGCGGGGGTCCAGGGGACACTGAAGCTTTCTTT. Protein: CASSGGPGDTEAFF. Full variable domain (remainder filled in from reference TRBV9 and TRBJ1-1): DSGVTQTPKHLITATGQRVTLRCSPRSGDLSVYWYQQSLDQGLQFLIQYYNGEERAKGNILERFSAQQFPDLHSELNLSSLELGDSALYFCASSGGPGDTEAFFGQGTRLTVV.

CDR3 residues: CASGNRAGELFF. The DNA for the CDR3 is TGTGCCAGCGGGAACCGGGCCGGGGAGCTGTTTTTT. The gene calls are TRBV4-2 and TRBJ2-2; D gene unclear. The V end was cut by 8 bases, the J end by 6 bases, with 10 bases between. CDR1 is LGHNA and CDR2 is YNFKEQ in the germline V gene. This CDR3 is built from 12 residues.

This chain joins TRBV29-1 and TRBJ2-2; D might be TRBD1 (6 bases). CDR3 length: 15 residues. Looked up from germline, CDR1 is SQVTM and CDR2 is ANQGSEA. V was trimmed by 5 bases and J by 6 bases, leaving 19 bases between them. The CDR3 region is CSVRFRGQSSGELFF. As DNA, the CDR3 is TGCAGCGTTAGATTTCGAGGACAGTCATCCGGGGAGCTGTTTTTT.

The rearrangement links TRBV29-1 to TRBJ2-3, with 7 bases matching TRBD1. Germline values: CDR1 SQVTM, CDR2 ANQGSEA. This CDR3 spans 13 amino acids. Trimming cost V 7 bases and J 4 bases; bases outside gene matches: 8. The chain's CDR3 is CSAKQGLADTQYF. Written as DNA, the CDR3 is TGCAGCGCCAAACAGGGGTTAGCAGATACGCAGTATTTT.

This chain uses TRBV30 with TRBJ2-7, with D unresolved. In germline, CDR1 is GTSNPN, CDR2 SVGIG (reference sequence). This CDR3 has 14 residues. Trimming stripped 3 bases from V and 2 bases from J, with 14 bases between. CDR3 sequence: CAWRVYGPPYEQYF. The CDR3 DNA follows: TGTGCCTGGAGGGTGTATGGGCCACCCTACGAGCAGTACTTC. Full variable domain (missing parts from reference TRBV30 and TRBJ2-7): SQTIHQWPATLVQPVGSPLSLECTVEGTSNPNLYWYRQAAGRGLQLLFYSVGIGQISSEVPQNLSASRPQDRQFILSSKKLLLSDSGFYLCAWRVYGPPYEQYFGPGTRLTVT.

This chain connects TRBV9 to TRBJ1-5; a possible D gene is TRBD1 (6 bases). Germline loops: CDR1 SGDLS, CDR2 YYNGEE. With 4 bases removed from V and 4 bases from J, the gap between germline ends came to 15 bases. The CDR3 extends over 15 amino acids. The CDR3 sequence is CASSPYREGNQPQHF. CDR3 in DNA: TGTGCCAGCAGCCCCTACAGGGAAGGTAATCAGCCCCAGCATTTT.

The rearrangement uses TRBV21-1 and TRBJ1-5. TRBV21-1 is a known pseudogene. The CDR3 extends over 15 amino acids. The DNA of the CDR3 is TGTGCCAGCACCAACCTAAGGGATAGCAATCAGCCCCAGCATTTT. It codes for CASTNLRDSNQPQHF.

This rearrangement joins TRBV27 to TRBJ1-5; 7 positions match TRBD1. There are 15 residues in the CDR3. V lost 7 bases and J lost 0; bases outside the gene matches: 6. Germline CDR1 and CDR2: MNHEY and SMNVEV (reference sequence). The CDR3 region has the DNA TGTGCCAGCAAGGGGACAGATTATAGCAATCAGCCCCAGCATTTT. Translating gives CASKGTDYSNQPQHF.

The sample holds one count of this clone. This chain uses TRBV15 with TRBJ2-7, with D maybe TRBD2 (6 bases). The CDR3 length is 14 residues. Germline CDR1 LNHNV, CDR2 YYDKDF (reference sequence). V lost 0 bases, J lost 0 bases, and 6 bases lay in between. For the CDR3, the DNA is TGTGCCACCAGCAGAGACGGGAGCTCCTACGAGCAGTACTTC. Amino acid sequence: CATSRDGSSYEQYF.

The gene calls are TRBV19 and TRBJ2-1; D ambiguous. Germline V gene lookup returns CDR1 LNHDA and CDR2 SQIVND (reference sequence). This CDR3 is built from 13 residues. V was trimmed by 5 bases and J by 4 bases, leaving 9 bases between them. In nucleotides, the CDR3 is TGTGCCAGTAGTTTGGACGGATACAATGAGCAGTTCTTC. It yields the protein CASSLDGYNEQFF.

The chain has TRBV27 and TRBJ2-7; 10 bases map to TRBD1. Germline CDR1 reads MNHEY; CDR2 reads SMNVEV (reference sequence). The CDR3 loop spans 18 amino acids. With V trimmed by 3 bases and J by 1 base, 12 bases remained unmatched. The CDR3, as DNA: TGTGCCAGCAGTTTCCTTGGGGACAGGGGCCCTCTTTCCTACGAGCAGTACTTC. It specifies CASSFLGDRGPLSYEQYF.

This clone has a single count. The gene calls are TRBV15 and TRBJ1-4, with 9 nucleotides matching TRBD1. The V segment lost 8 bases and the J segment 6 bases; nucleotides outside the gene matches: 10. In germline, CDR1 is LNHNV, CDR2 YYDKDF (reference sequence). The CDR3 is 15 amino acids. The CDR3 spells CATGTGRGRDEKLFF. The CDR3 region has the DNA TGTGCCACCGGGACAGGGAGGGGACGAGATGAAAAACTGTTTTTT. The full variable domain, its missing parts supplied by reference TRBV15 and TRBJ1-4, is DAMVIQNPRYQVTQFGKPVTLSCSQTLNHNVMYWYQQKSSQAPKLLFHYYDKDFNNEADTPDNFQSRRPNTSFCFLDIRSPGLGDTAMYLCATGTGRGRDEKLFFGSGTQLSVL.

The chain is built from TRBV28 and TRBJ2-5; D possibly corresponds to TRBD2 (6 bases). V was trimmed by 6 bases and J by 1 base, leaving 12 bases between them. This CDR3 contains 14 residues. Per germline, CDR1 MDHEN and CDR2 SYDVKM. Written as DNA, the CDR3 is TGTGCCAGCAGCACACTAGCAGCCCAAGAGACCCAGTACTTC. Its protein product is CASSTLAAQETQYF.

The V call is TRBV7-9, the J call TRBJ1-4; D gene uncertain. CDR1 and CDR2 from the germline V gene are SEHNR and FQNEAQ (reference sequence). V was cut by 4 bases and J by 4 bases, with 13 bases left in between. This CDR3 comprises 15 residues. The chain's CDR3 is CASSSSGEINEKLFF. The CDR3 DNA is TGTGCCAGCAGCTCCAGTGGGGAGATTAATGAAAAACTGTTTTTT.

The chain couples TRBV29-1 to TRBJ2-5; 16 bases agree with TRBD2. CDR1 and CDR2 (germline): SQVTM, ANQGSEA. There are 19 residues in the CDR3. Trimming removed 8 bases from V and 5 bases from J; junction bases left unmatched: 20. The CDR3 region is CSSAREWGTSGRARETQYF. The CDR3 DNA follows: TGCAGCTCAGCCAGGGAATGGGGGACTAGCGGGAGGGCCAGGGAGACCCAGTACTTC. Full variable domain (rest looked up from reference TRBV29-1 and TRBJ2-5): SAVISQKPSRDICQRGTSLTIQCQVDSQVTMMFWYRQQPGQSLTLIATANQGSEATYESGFVIDKFPISRPNLTFSTLTVSNMSPEDSSIYLCSSAREWGTSGRARETQYFGPGTRLLVL.

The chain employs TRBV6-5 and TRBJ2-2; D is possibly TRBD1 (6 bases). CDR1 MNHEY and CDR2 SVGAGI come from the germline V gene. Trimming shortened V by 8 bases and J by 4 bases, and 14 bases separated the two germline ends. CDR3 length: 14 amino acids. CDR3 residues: CASQISGVTGELFF. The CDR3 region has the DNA TGTGCCAGCCAGATATCAGGGGTCACCGGGGAGCTGTTTTTT.

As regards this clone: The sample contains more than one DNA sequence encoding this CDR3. CDR3 in DNA: TGTGCCAGCAGCTCGGGACTAGCGGAATACGAGCAGTACTTC. Translation gives CASSSGLAEYEQYF. J is TRBJ2-7 and V is TRBV9, with TRBD2 matching over 11 bases. This CDR3 has 14 amino acids. Trimming removed 4 bases from V and 4 bases from J; junction bases left unmatched: 4. The germline CDR1 and CDR2 sequences are SGDLS and YYNGEE.

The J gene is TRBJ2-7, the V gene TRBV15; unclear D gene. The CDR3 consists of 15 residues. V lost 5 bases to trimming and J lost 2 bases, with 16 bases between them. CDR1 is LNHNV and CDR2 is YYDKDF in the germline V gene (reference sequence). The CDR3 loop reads CATSGETSSPYEQYF. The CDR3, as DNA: TGTGCCACCAGCGGCGAAACATCCAGCCCCTACGAGCAGTACTTC.

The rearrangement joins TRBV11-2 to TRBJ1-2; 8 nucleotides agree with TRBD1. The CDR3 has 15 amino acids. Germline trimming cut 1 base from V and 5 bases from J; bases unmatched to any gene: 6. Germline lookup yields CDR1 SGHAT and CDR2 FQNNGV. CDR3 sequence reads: CASSLAPGQGYGYTF. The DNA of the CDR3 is TGTGCCAGCAGCTTAGCCCCTGGACAGGGTTATGGCTACACCTTC.

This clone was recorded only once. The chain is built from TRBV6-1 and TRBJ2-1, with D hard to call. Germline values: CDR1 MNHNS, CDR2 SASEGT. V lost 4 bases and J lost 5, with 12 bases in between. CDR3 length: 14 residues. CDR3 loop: CASSVGSRDNEQFF. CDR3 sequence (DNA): TGTGCCAGCAGTGTCGGAAGCCGGGACAATGAGCAGTTCTTC.

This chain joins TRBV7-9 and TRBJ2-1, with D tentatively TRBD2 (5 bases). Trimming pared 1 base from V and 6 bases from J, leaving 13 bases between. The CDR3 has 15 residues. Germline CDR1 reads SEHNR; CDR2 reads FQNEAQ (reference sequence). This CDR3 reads CASSLGSGWSNEQFF. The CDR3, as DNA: TGTGCCAGCAGCTTAGGGTCGGGGTGGTCCAATGAGCAGTTCTTC.

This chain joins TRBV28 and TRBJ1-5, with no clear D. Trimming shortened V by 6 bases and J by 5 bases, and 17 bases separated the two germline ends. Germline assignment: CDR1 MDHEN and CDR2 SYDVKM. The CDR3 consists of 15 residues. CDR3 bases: TGTGCCAGCAGGGACGGATATTCGGGCGATCAGCCCCAGCATTTT. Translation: CASRDGYSGDQPQHF.

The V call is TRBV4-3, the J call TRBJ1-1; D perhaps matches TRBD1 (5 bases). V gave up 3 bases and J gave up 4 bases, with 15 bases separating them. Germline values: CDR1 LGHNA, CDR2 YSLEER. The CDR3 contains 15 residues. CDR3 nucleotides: TGCGCCAGCAGCCAGCAAATCGGGGCGGGCACTGAAGCTTTCTTT. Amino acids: CASSQQIGAGTEAFF.

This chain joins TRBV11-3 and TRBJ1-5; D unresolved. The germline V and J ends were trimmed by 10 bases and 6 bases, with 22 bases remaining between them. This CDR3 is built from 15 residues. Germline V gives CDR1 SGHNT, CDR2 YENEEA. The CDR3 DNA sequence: TGTGCCAATTCAACGGCCAAGGCATGGGGTCAGCCCCAGCATTTT. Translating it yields CANSTAKAWGQPQHF.

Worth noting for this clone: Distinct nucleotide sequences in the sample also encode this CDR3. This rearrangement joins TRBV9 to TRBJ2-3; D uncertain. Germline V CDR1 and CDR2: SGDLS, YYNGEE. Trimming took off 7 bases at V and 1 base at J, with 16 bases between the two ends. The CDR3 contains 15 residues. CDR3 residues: CASGLADVGTDTQYF. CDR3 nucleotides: TGTGCCAGCGGGCTGGCGGACGTGGGCACAGATACGCAGTATTTT.